This T cell receptor beta chain originates from a study of breast tumors, draining lymph nodes, adjacent tissues. The V gene's germline CDR1 is DFQATT and CDR2 SNEGSKA (reference sequence). V gave up 0 bases and J gave up 9 bases, with 14 bases separating them. CDR3 length equals 13 residues. Points on this clonotype: Since the CDR3 does not end with the conserved phenylalanine or tryptophan, this likely comes from a read error.

The lymph nodes were axillary draining lymph nodes from breast cancer patients. A single record per CDR3 protein comes from TCRdb applying MiXCR to the multiplex PCR reads. Among about 110,000 distinct CDR3 sequences, 30% were seen once, and the ten largest hold approximately 6%. This TCR was sampled from a female donor with breast cancer. Some clones in this sample may be carry-over from other donors' samples. Sequencing was done on a sample of axillary lymph node tissue. The chain carries TRBV20-1 and TRBJ2-5; possible D gene TRBD1, 5 bases. CDR3 sequence reads: CSARDRNSRAQYS. In nucleotides, the CDR3 is TGCAGTGCTAGAGATAGGAATAGCAGGGCCCAGTACTCC.